A single sample is the source of the 19 T cell receptor beta chains below, sequenced in a study of T cells in Graves' hyperthyroidism and ophthalmopathy (dated by TCRdb to the late 2010s). Library preparation employed multiplex PCR. The sequencing machine was an Illumina HiSeq 2000. The TCR beta CDR3 regions were amplified from RNA transcripts. A first-round RT-PCR of the TCR CDR3 used the HTBI primer set with the Qiagen OneStep RT-PCR kit. TCRdb reanalyzed the raw reads on its own, using fastp at Q25 for trimming and MiXCR for clone calling, and kept in-frame beta chains. Rows are combined by CDR3 protein, so each entry shows the most common genes and DNA. This sample holds about 530,000 distinct CDR3 sequences; roughly a sixth were observed only once. In total, the top ten clones hold approximately 16% of the sample. Sequencing input: blood. Receptor source: a woman in her late teens or twenties with Graves' ophthalmopathy.

This clonotype was picked up many times. The chain is built from TRBV12-3 or TRBV12-4 and TRBJ1-1; maybe TRBD1 (5 bases). Trimming cost V 6 bases and J 5 bases, with 16 bases left between them. The CDR3 loop spans 14 amino acids. CDR3 bases: TGTGCCAGCAGCCTCAGGGAGAAGAGAACTGAAGCTTTCTTT. This gives the protein CASSLREKRTEAFF.

CDR3 protein: CASSTPTSGSSYNEQFF. DNA of the CDR3: TGTGCCAGTAGTACCCCGACTAGCGGGAGCTCCTACAATGAGCAGTTCTTC. The V call is TRBV19, the J call TRBJ2-1, with 12 nucleotides matching TRBD2. J gave up 0 bases and V 4 bases, and 4 bases lay outside the gene matches. Germline CDR1 is LNHDA and CDR2 is SQIVND (reference sequence). This CDR3 region has 17 residues.

In this sample, this clonotype turned up many times. The V and J genes are TRBV2 and TRBJ2-3, with a tentative D call TRBD2 (5 bases). The CDR3 spans 14 residues. The germline gives CDR1 SNHLY, CDR2 FYNNEI. V lost 7 bases and J lost 6, with 17 bases in between. CDR3 sequence: CASNVGVPIDTQYF. The CDR3 region has the DNA TGTGCCAGCAATGTCGGGGTTCCGATCGATACGCAGTATTTT.

This clonotype was found many times. V gene TRBV24-1 combines with J gene TRBJ2-1, with 7 bases identical to TRBD2. V lost 0 bases to trimming and J lost 9 bases; unmatched junction nucleotides: 10. Germline assignment: CDR1 KGHDR and CDR2 SFDVKD. The CDR3 is 16 amino acids. The CDR3 DNA reads as TGTGCCACCAGTGATTTGCTCGGGCGGGAGAGGGGTGAGCAGTTCTTC. Its translation: CATSDLLGRERGEQFF.

This clonotype was counted at least ten times. The chain combines TRBV5-1 with TRBJ1-3, with D unclear. The CDR3 has 14 residues. In germline, CDR1 is SGHRS, CDR2 YFSETQ. The ends were cut back, 1 base at V and 0 bases at J, with 5 bases in the middle. Written as DNA, the CDR3 is TGCGCCAGCAGCTTGACTGACTCTGGAAACACCATATATTTT. Protein sequence: CASSLTDSGNTIYF. Supplemented by reference TRBV5-1 and TRBJ1-3, the full variable domain reads KAGVTQTPRYLIKTRGQQVTLSCSPISGHRSVSWYQQTPGQGLQFLFEYFSETQRNKGNFPGRFSGRQFSNSRSEMNVSTLELGDSALYLCASSLTDSGNTIYFGEGSWLTVV.

In DNA, the CDR3 is TGTGCCAGCAGCCAGACTAGCGGGGCCTACAATGAGCAGTTCTTC. This sequence encodes CASSQTSGAYNEQFF. The rearrangement uses TRBV4-2 and TRBJ2-1, with TRBD2 identical over 11 bases. CDR1 and CDR2 (germline): LGHNA, YNFKEQ. The CDR3 covers 15 residues. J was trimmed by 2 bases and V by 3 bases; bases with no gene match: 0.

This clonotype was seen a handful of times. This may stem from a read error, because a much larger clone lies one nucleotide away. V gene TRBV7-2 combines with J gene TRBJ2-7; D unresolved. The CDR3 has 13 amino acids. The germline V and J ends were trimmed by 2 bases and 7 bases, with 12 bases remaining between them. CDR1 and CDR2 (germline): SGHTA, FQGNSA. The DNA for the CDR3 is TGTGCCAGCAGCTTAAGTCTGGTGGGGGAGCAGTACTTC. This sequence encodes CASSLSLVGEQYF.

This chain uses TRBV20-1 with TRBJ2-7; 11 nucleotides match TRBD2. The germline gives CDR1 DFQATT, CDR2 SNEGSKA (reference sequence). CDR3 length equals 16 residues. V lost 5 bases to trimming and J lost 7 bases; unmatched junction nucleotides: 16. The CDR3 DNA follows: TGCAGTGCTTCGCCAATAGCGGGAGGGCGATTGGATGAGCAGTACTTC. Its translation: CSASPIAGGRLDEQYF.

V gene TRBV20-1 combines with J gene TRBJ1-2, with D uncertain. The CDR3 is made up of 13 amino acids. Germline V gives CDR1 DFQATT, CDR2 SNEGSKA (reference sequence). The germline V and J ends were trimmed by 5 bases and 0 bases, with 10 bases remaining between them. The CDR3 is CSAPQTANYGYTF. The DNA of the CDR3 is TGCAGTGCTCCCCAAACAGCTAACTATGGCTACACCTTC.

V and J are TRBV4-3 and TRBJ2-7; TRBD2 matches at 8 bases. The CDR3 consists of 14 residues. The V and J ends lost 0 bases and 2 bases, in that order; junction bases with no gene match: 0. CDR1 LGHNA and CDR2 YSLEER come from the germline V gene. The CDR3 sequence is CASSQDGRAYEQYF. The CDR3 nucleotides read TGCGCCAGCAGCCAAGACGGGAGGGCCTACGAGCAGTACTTC.

About this clonotype: Its ends do not fully match the called genes, so a read error is possible. The CDR3 spells CVSSAGTGEYNEQFF. CDR3 bases: TGTGTCAGCAGTGCCGGGACGGGAGAATACAATGAGCAGTTCTTC. V is TRBV12-3 or TRBV12-4 and J is TRBJ2-1; D perhaps matches TRBD2 (6 bases). This CDR3 comprises 15 residues.

This clonotype was picked up a small number of times. The V gene is TRBV2, the J gene TRBJ2-2; D not certain. The CDR3 consists of 16 residues. Trimming took 4 bases from V and 5 from J, leaving 17 bases between them. Germline V gene data show CDR1 as SNHLY and CDR2 as FYNNEI. This CDR3 is CASSGNGQLMTGELFF. In nucleotides, the CDR3 is TGTGCCAGCAGTGGAAATGGGCAGTTGATGACCGGGGAGCTGTTTTTT.

The chain employs TRBV19 and TRBJ1-6; D remains ambiguous. The ends were cut back, 3 bases at V and 10 bases at J, with 10 bases in the middle. Germline assignment: CDR1 LNHDA and CDR2 SQIVND (reference sequence). The CDR3 is made up of 13 amino acids. The CDR3 DNA reads as TGTGCCAGTAGTATCCCGGGAAACTCACCCCTCCACTTT. It specifies CASSIPGNSPLHF.

The sample holds many counts of this clonotype. The rearrangement links TRBV28 to TRBJ1-5; D is uncertain. The CDR3 length is 14 residues. Germline values: CDR1 MDHEN, CDR2 SYDVKM. Trimming left V 3 bases short and J 4 bases short, with 10 bases between. The CDR3 reads CASSFPVLNQPQHF. The DNA of the CDR3 is TGTGCCAGCAGTTTTCCGGTACTTAATCAGCCCCAGCATTTT.

The chain joins TRBV12-3 or TRBV12-4 to TRBJ2-2; D may be TRBD2 (5 bases). Trimming stripped 6 bases from V and 4 bases from J, with 15 bases between. The CDR3 is 15 residues long. The CDR3, as DNA: TGTGCCAGCAGCCCGGGTTCCAGCGGCACCGGGGAGCTGTTTTTT. The encoded protein is CASSPGSSGTGELFF.

The CDR3 protein is CASSLFAGKFNQPQHF. CDR3 nucleotides: TGTGCCAGCAGTTTATTCGCAGGGAAGTTTAATCAGCCCCAGCATTTT. The V and J genes are TRBV28 and TRBJ1-5, with D possibly being TRBD1 (5 bases). The V end was cut by 1 base, the J end by 4 bases, with 14 bases between. The CDR3 sequence is 16 residues long. Germline V gene lookup returns CDR1 MDHEN and CDR2 SYDVKM.

This clonotype was seen many times. This rearrangement joins TRBV28 to TRBJ2-1; TRBD2 agrees at 10 bases. In germline, CDR1 is MDHEN, CDR2 SYDVKM. This CDR3 is 15 amino acids long. V shed 5 bases, J shed 4 bases, and the junction held 5 bases outside the gene matches. The CDR3 is CASSHLAGDYNEQFF. CDR3 bases: TGTGCCAGCAGTCATCTAGCGGGAGATTACAATGAGCAGTTCTTC.

This clonotype came up many times. The chain carries TRBV18 and TRBJ2-7; 9 bases are shared with TRBD1. With V trimmed by 3 bases and J by 5 bases, 5 bases remained unmatched. The germline CDR1 and CDR2 sequences are KGHSH and LQKENI. This CDR3 spans 14 amino acids. CDR3 in amino acids: CASSPGQGSHEQYF. As DNA, the CDR3 is TGTGCCAGCTCACCCGGACAGGGGTCTCACGAGCAGTACTTC.

This clonotype was seen once. At one end, the junction sequence differs from germline, possibly due to a read error. The chain carries TRBV7-2 and TRBJ2-2, with 10 bases fitting TRBD2. Germline CDR1 is SGHTA and CDR2 is FQGNSA. This CDR3 contains 16 residues. CDR3 in DNA: TGTGCCAGCAGCTTGACTAGCGGGTCGTACACCGGGGAGCTGGTTTTT. Translating it yields CASSLTSGSYTGELVF.